This TCR beta chain was found in a study of siplizumab effects on memory and regulatory T cells. Assay used: immunoSEQ multiplex PCR; TCRdb lists only in-frame clones, some missing. The table records under 100,000 clones, just under 95% of them present only once. The V end was cut by 2 bases, the J end by 6 bases, with 13 bases between. This CDR3 contains 13 residues. Germline CDR1 is SQVTM and CDR2 is ANQGSEA. About this clone: Antigen specificity is unknown.

Study findings and constraints: Confirmatory evidence of suppressive function in proliferating siplizumab-culture Tregs was not obtained. Mapping to unstimulated subsets was achieved for only a minor fraction of alloreactive clones. Naive T cells, seemingly more diverse than memory cells, seemed major alloresponse contributors.

The receptor was derived from a human donor in good health. The J gene is TRBJ2-5, the V gene TRBV29-1; D is possibly TRBD2 (6 bases). The sequenced sample consisted of non-Treg CD4+ T cells sorted from blood. The CDR3 DNA sequence: TGCAGCGTTGAACGAGGACTACCCAAGACCCAGTACTTC. Amino acids: CSVERGLPKTQYF.